This TCR beta chain was recovered during a study of cytomegalovirus exposure and HLA in healthy donors. In the PCR, 60 Vbeta and 13 Jbeta primers were used. Assay: immunoSEQ multiplex PCR; the TCRdb copy retains only in-frame clones and omits some. The data show about 180,000 clones, around four fifths seen once. The sample holds one count of this clone. The antigen remains unidentified. Findings and limits, study-wide: The study recorded 164 TCR beta chains that were cytomegalovirus-associated. Several of the most significant clusters appeared, in a later analysis, to be linked to common viral pathogens. The productive fraction for most TCR beta V segments was about 87% or about 30% in an earlier analysis. In a later analysis, specific HLA alleles were associated with about 18,000 TCR beta sequences at a 0.05 false discovery rate.

Germline V gene sequence: CDR1 SGHVS, CDR2 FNYEAQ. There are 13 residues in the CDR3. J was trimmed by 6 bases and V by 0 bases; bases with no gene match: 1. The receptor comes from a girl under 18 in good health and CMV-seropositive. The sample was PBMCs. The V call is TRBV7-6, the J call TRBJ2-7; 8 bases agree with TRBD1. The CDR3 region has the DNA TGTGCCAGCAGCTTAGCAGGACAGGGCGAGCAGTACTTC. This encodes CASSLAGQGEQYF. The variable domain in full, with the rest retrieved from reference TRBV7-6 and TRBJ2-7, is GAGVSQSPRYKVTKRGQDVALRCDPISGHVSLYWYRQALGQGPEFLTYFNYEAQQDKSGLPNDRFSAERPEGSISTLTIQRTEQRDSAMYRCASSLAGQGEQYFGPGTRLTVT.